Below, 12 T cell receptor beta chains from the same sample are listed, as sequenced in a study of blood T cell repertoires in COVID-19. Clones were sequenced by immunoSEQ multiplex PCR, and TCRdb holds only the in-frame ones, with some missing. The data hold approximately 97,000 clones, with about nine tenths observed a single time. The sample comprised peripheral blood. These receptors originate from a man in his 60s with acute or convalescent COVID-19.

This chain connects TRBV19 to TRBJ2-5, with TRBD1 identical over 8 bases. The length of the CDR3 is 14 residues. Per germline, CDR1 LNHDA and CDR2 SQIVND (reference sequence). With V trimmed by 5 bases and J by 5 bases, 7 bases remained unmatched. The CDR3 is CASSLNRGEETQYF. As DNA, the CDR3 is TGTGCCAGTAGTCTCAACAGGGGGGAGGAGACCCAGTACTTC.

This chain links TRBV6-5 with TRBJ2-3; 10 nucleotides align to TRBD2. The germline V gene has CDR1 MNHEY and CDR2 SVGAGI. The CDR3 runs 15 residues. J lost 2 bases, V lost 6 bases, and 5 bases had no gene match. The CDR3 sequence: CASRHTSGATDTQYF. The CDR3 coding sequence is TGTGCCAGCAGACATACTAGCGGGGCCACAGATACGCAGTATTTT.

This clone was seen more than once but under ten times. This chain connects TRBV18 to TRBJ1-2; TRBD1 is a possible D gene (6 bases). CDR1 and CDR2 from the germline V gene are KGHSH and LQKENI. V shed 1 base and J shed 6 bases, with 18 bases lying between them. The CDR3 is 16 amino acids. Here the CDR3 DNA reads TGTGCCAGCTCACCACGAGCGGGGGCGGTGGTGGATGGCTACACCTTC. Translated: CASSPRAGAVVDGYTF. Drawing the rest from reference TRBV18 and TRBJ1-2, the complete variable domain is NAGVMQNPRHLVRRRGQEARLRCSPMKGHSHVYWYRQLPEEGLKFMVYLQKENIIDESGMPKERFSAEFPKEGPSILRIQQVVRGDSAAYFCASSPRAGAVVDGYTFGSGTRLTVV.

The genes are TRBV18 and TRBJ2-1, with D unclear. The ends were cut back, 3 bases at V and 7 bases at J, with 16 bases in the middle. The CDR3 covers 15 residues. From germline, CDR1 is KGHSH and CDR2 LQKENI. The CDR3 bases are TGTGCCAGCTCACCCCCCGGGTCGCTAAGGAATGAGCAGTTCTTC. This encodes CASSPPGSLRNEQFF.

The rearrangement joins TRBV10-3 to TRBJ2-3; D not resolved. This CDR3 spans 14 amino acids. Trimming stripped 3 bases from V and 0 bases from J, with 7 bases between. The germline gives CDR1 ENHRY, CDR2 SYGVKD. In DNA, the CDR3 is TGTGCCATCAGTGACCTACCTAGCACAGATACGCAGTATTTT. It translates to CAISDLPSTDTQYF.

V and J are TRBV9 and TRBJ1-1; 8 bases align to TRBD1. V was clipped by 0 bases and J by 5 bases; unmatched bases: 6. Germline CDR1 reads SGDLS; CDR2 reads YYNGEE. This CDR3 region has 15 residues. CDR3 sequence reads: CASSVVAGGATEAFF. CDR3 in DNA: TGTGCCAGCAGCGTAGTGGCAGGGGGCGCGACTGAAGCTTTCTTT.

CDR3 residues: CASSFGSLLDNSPLHF. The CDR3, as DNA: TGTGCCAGCAGTTTCGGGAGCTTGTTAGATAATTCACCCCTCCACTTT. The chain combines TRBV28 with TRBJ1-6, with no clear D. Trimming took 3 bases from V and 5 from J, leaving 14 bases between them. The CDR3 length is 16 residues. Per germline, CDR1 MDHEN and CDR2 SYDVKM.

This clone was seen many times. The chain combines TRBV19 with TRBJ1-1, with D uncertain. Trimming shortened V by 0 bases and J by 5 bases, and 13 bases separated the two germline ends. The CDR3 is made up of 15 amino acids. Germline V gene sequence: CDR1 LNHDA, CDR2 SQIVND (reference sequence). The CDR3 region is CASSIDGRFGTEAFF. CDR3 bases: TGTGCCAGTAGTATAGATGGTCGGTTCGGGACTGAAGCTTTCTTT. The full variable domain, its missing parts supplied by reference TRBV19 and TRBJ1-1, is DGGITQSPKYLFRKEGQNVTLSCEQNLNHDAMYWYRQDPGQGLRLIYYSQIVNDFQKGDIAEGYSVSREKKESFPLTVTSAQKNPTAFYLCASSIDGRFGTEAFFGQGTRLTVV.

The chain employs TRBV21-1 and TRBJ1-2; the listed D gene, TRBD1, was not tested against the DNA. TRBV21-1 is labeled a pseudogene. This CDR3 is built from 15 residues. CDR3: CASSSGTGASYGYTF. CDR3 bases: TGTGCCAGCAGCAGTGGGACAGGGGCAAGCTATGGCTACACCTTC.

V is TRBV20-1 and J is TRBJ1-2, with D possibly being TRBD1 (6 bases). Trimming removed 4 bases at V and 7 bases at J, with 22 bases between. The CDR3 is 15 residues long. Germline CDR1 and CDR2: DFQATT and SNEGSKA (reference sequence). In DNA form, the CDR3 reads TGCAGTGCTACTGACGGACAGTTGACCTTGGGTGGCTACACCTTC. Protein product: CSATDGQLTLGGYTF.

The rearrangement joins TRBV3-1 (or the pseudogene TRBV3-2) to TRBJ1-4; 8 bases map to TRBD1. The CDR3 covers 15 residues. CDR1 LGHDT and CDR2 YNNKEL come from the germline V gene (reference sequence). V was pared by 4 bases and J by 4 bases, with 5 bases of the junction left unmatched. CDR3 nucleotides: TGTGCCAGCAGCCCGGACAGGGAGGGTAATGAAAAACTGTTTTTT. Residues: CASSPDREGNEKLFF.

The chain has TRBV4-2 and TRBJ2-1, with 10 bases identical to TRBD2. The ends lost 3 bases at V and 6 bases at J; junction bases unmatched: 5. The CDR3 is made up of 15 amino acids. From germline, CDR1 is LGHNA and CDR2 YNFKEQ. DNA of the CDR3: TGTGCCAGCAGCCAGGGCAGCGGGGGGGCCAATGAGCAGTTCTTC. Translation gives CASSQGSGGANEQFF.